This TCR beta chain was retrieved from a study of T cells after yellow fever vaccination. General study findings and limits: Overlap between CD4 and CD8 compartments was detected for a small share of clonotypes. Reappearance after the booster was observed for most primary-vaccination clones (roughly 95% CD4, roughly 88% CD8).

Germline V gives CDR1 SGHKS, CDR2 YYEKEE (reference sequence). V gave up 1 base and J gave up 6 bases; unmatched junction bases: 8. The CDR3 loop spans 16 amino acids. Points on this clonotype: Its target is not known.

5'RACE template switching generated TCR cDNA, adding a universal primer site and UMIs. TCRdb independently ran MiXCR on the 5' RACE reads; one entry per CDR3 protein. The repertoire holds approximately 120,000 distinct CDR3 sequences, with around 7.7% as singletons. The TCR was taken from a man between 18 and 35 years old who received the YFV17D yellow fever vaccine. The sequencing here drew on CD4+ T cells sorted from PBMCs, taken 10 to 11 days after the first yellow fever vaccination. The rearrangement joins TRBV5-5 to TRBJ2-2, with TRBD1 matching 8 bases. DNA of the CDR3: TGTGCCAGCAGCTTGAGGCTTCAGGGGGCATCCGGGGAGCTGTTTTTT. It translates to CASSLRLQGASGELFF.